One sample yielded the 9 T cell receptor beta chains listed below, sequenced in a study of blood T cell repertoires in COVID-19 (dated by TCRdb to 2020 to 2022). Library method: the immunoSEQ multiplex PCR assay. Entries here come from immuneACCESS through TCRdb and include only in-frame sequences with V and J called. Some clones fail to appear in such tables; in the studies checked, an unresolved V gene covers under half of the shortfall, and the cause of the remainder is unknown. In all, the sample holds a few hundred thousand clones, and roughly 87% of those were seen once. The ten largest account for approximately 0.99% of the sample. Input material: PBMCs or T cells enriched from blood (not recorded which). The receptors come from a woman in her 30s who had recovered from COVID-19.

The chain joins TRBV25-1 to TRBJ1-6, with D uncertain. From germline, CDR1 is MGHDK and CDR2 SYGVNS. Trimming stripped 3 bases from V and 0 bases from J, with 12 bases between. This CDR3 has 17 amino acids. CDR3 nucleotides: TGTGCCAGCAGTGACGCCGGAGGAAGCTCCTATAATTCACCCCTCCACTTT. Its translation is CASSDAGGSSYNSPLHF. The full variable domain, its missing parts supplied by reference TRBV25-1 and TRBJ1-6, is EADIYQTPRYLVIGTGKKITLECSQTMGHDKMYWYQQDPGMELHLIHYSYGVNSTEKGDLSSESTVSRIRTEHFPLTLESARPSHTSQYLCASSDAGGSSYNSPLHFGNGTRLTVT.

V and J are TRBV27 and TRBJ2-6; 12 bases are a match to TRBD1. The length of the CDR3 is 18 residues. Germline-derived CDR1 and CDR2 are MNHEY and SMNVEV (reference sequence). The J segment lost 1 base and the V segment lost 2 bases, leaving 3 bases of the junction unmatched. Written as DNA, the CDR3 is TGTGCCAGCAGTTTACCGGGACAGGGGGCTTCTGGGGCCAACGTCCTGACTTTC. Encoded protein: CASSLPGQGASGANVLTF.

The chain is built from TRBV5-4 and TRBJ1-2; D may be TRBD1 (6 bases). Looked up from germline, CDR1 is SGHNT and CDR2 is YYREEE (reference sequence). V shed 3 bases and J shed 4 bases, with 10 bases lying between them. The length of the CDR3 is 13 residues. The CDR3 region has the DNA TGTGCCAGCAGCTCCGAGGGGGTCTATGGCTACACCTTC. Its protein product is CASSSEGVYGYTF.

The V and J genes are TRBV5-1 and TRBJ1-3, with unresolved D. Trimming removed 0 bases at V and 0 bases at J, with 10 bases between. This CDR3 region has 16 residues. CDR1 SGHRS and CDR2 YFSETQ come from the germline V gene. In nucleotides, the CDR3 is TGCGCCAGCAGCTTGGGTTTGGCAGACTCTGGAAACACCATATATTTT. Protein sequence: CASSLGLADSGNTIYF.

Only one count was recorded for this clone. The V call is TRBV27, the J call TRBJ1-6, with 8 nucleotides matching TRBD1. Trimming removed 9 bases from V and 1 base from J; junction bases left unmatched: 8. Looked up from germline, CDR1 is MNHEY and CDR2 is SMNVEV (reference sequence). The CDR3 totals 16 residues. In DNA form, the CDR3 reads TGTGCCAGACGGACAGGGTCGGGATCCTATAATTCACCCCTCCACTTT. Its protein is CARRTGSGSYNSPLHF.

The chain uses TRBV7-9 and TRBJ1-3, with D perhaps matching TRBD1 (5 bases). There are 17 residues in the CDR3. V was trimmed by 3 bases and J by 4 bases, leaving 19 bases between them. Germline V gene sequence: CDR1 SEHNR, CDR2 FQNEAQ (reference sequence). The CDR3 DNA reads TGTGCCAGCAGCTTGGCCCGGGACTCCTCACCAGGAAACACCATATATTTT. Protein product: CASSLARDSSPGNTIYF.

This chain joins TRBV9 and TRBJ2-7; TRBD1 agrees at 8 bases. V gave up 4 bases and J gave up 5 bases; unmatched junction bases: 11. The germline gives CDR1 SGDLS, CDR2 YYNGEE. The CDR3 consists of 15 residues. DNA for the CDR3: TGTGCCAGCAGCCCCCGACAGGGGAATGGGGACGAGCAGTACTTC. This sequence encodes CASSPRQGNGDEQYF.

This clone appeared a few times. This rearrangement joins TRBV5-5 to TRBJ2-2, with unresolved D. The CDR3 length is 14 residues. The germline V and J ends were trimmed by 5 bases and 1 base, with 9 bases remaining between them. The germline V gene encodes CDR1 SGHKS and CDR2 YYEKEE (reference sequence). Here the CDR3 DNA reads TGTGCCAGCAGTACCCAGGAGAACACCGGGGAGCTGTTTTTT. Its protein is CASSTQENTGELFF.

This chain connects TRBV6-5 to TRBJ1-2, with D possibly being TRBD1 (6 bases). CDR1 is MNHEY, CDR2 SVGAGI, per germline. CDR3 size: 15 residues. V was shortened by 6 bases and J by 2 bases, with 16 bases between the two germline ends. Here the CDR3 reads CASRRGHGGNYGYTF. The DNA for the CDR3 is TGTGCCAGCAGGAGGGGACACGGAGGAAACTATGGCTACACCTTC.